This section outlines one T cell receptor (beta chain) sequence together with its context. The sample comes from a study of PD-1 blockade in classical Hodgkin lymphoma. The germline V gene has CDR1 KGHSH and CDR2 LQKENI. The CDR3 covers 13 residues. Between the trimmed V and J ends, which lost 2 bases and 1 base, there was a span of 5 bases. After autologous stem cell transplantation all patients relapsed, and prior brentuximab vedotin exposure differed between cohorts. Profiled with immunoSEQ multiplex PCR; TCRdb holds only in-frame clones, not every one. Of over 20,000 clones detected, about 78% appear once; the ten largest clones hold about a sixth.

The sample consisted of peripheral blood mononuclear cells (PBMCs), taken before the second cycle of nivolumab. This TCR derives from a human donor with classical Hodgkin lymphoma. This sequence joins TRBV18 and TRBJ2-5; no reliable D call. CDR3: CASSPNSQETQYF. The CDR3 DNA reads as TGTGCCAGCTCACCAAACAGCCAAGAGACCCAGTACTTC.